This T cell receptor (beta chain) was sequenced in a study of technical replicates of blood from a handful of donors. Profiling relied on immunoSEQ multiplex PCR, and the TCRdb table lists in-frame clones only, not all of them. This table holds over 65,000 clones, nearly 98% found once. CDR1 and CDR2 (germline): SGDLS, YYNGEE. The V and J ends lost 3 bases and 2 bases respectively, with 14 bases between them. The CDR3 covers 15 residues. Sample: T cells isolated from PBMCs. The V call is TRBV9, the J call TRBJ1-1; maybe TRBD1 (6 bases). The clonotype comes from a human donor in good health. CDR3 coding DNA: TGTGCCAGCAGCGCTACAGGGACGGGAAACACTGAAGCTTTCTTT. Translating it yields CASSATGTGNTEAFF.